A single sample gave rise to the 18 T cell receptor beta chains below, sequenced in a study of blood T cell repertoires in COVID-19. Method: immunoSEQ multiplex PCR; TCRdb's copy keeps in-frame clones and lacks some. This sample carries around 280,000 clones, roughly 87% of them seen once, and the ten largest clones take over 2%. Source material: peripheral blood. The origin of the receptors is a woman aged 45-60 years who had recovered from COVID-19.

The chain links TRBV5-1 to TRBJ1-2; 7 positions match TRBD1. The CDR3 loop spans 15 amino acids. Germline V gene sequence: CDR1 SGHRS, CDR2 YFSETQ. J was trimmed by 4 bases and V by 0 bases; bases with no gene match: 6. CDR3 sequence: CASSLERGPTYGYTF. CDR3 DNA sequence: TGCGCCAGCAGCTTGGAAAGGGGGCCGACCTATGGCTACACCTTC.

DNA for the CDR3: TGTGCCAGCAGTCTTACCGGGACAGGGACCTTTGGAAACACCATATATTTT. This encodes CASSLTGTGTFGNTIYF. This sequence joins TRBV6-6 and TRBJ1-3; 9 nucleotides align to TRBD1. Unmatched junction bases numbered 11, after V lost 5 bases and J lost 3 bases. Germline CDR1 is MNHNY and CDR2 is SVGAGI (reference sequence). The CDR3 has 17 residues.

The genes are TRBV7-9 and TRBJ2-2; D remains ambiguous. V lost 4 bases, J lost 4 bases, and 13 bases lay in between. Germline V gene data show CDR1 as SEHNR and CDR2 as FQNEAQ (reference sequence). This CDR3 spans 15 amino acids. In DNA, the CDR3 is TGTGCCAGCAGCTATCCGAACGTGCGCACCGGGGAGCTGTTTTTT. Encoded protein: CASSYPNVRTGELFF.

The chain uses TRBV7-2 and TRBJ1-5; no reliable D call. Germline V gene lookup returns CDR1 SGHTA and CDR2 FQGNSA. The germline V and J ends were trimmed by 1 base and 7 bases, with 11 bases remaining between them. The CDR3 consists of 14 residues. As DNA, the CDR3 is TGTGCCAGCAGCTTAGGTAACCGGGGACAGCCCCAGCATTTT. It specifies CASSLGNRGQPQHF.

This rearrangement joins TRBV4-1 to TRBJ1-1; D not certain. Germline V CDR1 and CDR2: MGHRA, YSYEKL. V lost 4 bases and J 6 bases, leaving 12 bases between the germline ends. The CDR3 has 13 residues. The CDR3 DNA is TGCGCCAGCAGCCCGGGAGACTCCTCTGAAGCTTTCTTT. Its protein is CASSPGDSSEAFF.

V and J are TRBV19 and TRBJ1-2; TRBD1 matches 9 bases. Germline-derived CDR1 and CDR2 are LNHDA and SQIVND (reference sequence). The CDR3 is 17 amino acids. Trimming at V came to 8 bases and at J to 5 bases, leaving 18 bases not matched to a gene. CDR3 sequence: CASHFESTGGRKYGYTF. CDR3 DNA sequence: TGTGCCAGTCACTTCGAATCGACAGGGGGAAGGAAATATGGCTACACCTTC.

This rearrangement joins TRBV28 to TRBJ1-6; D is uncertain. CDR1 is MDHEN and CDR2 is SYDVKM in the germline V gene. CDR3 length equals 15 residues. Trimming removed 10 bases from V and 0 bases from J, with 13 bases in between. The CDR3 DNA follows: TGTGCCAACACCGAAGGGAGCTCCTATAATTCACCCCTCCACTTT. It codes for CANTEGSSYNSPLHF. Combining the CDR3 with reference TRBV28 and TRBJ1-6 gives the whole variable domain DVKVTQSSRYLVKRTGEKVFLECVQDMDHENMFWYRQDPGLGLRLIYFSYDVKMKEKGDIPEGYSVSREKKERFSLILESASTNQTSMYLCANTEGSSYNSPLHFGNGTRLTVT.

CDR3 sequence reads: CASSSESTDTQYF. Here the CDR3 DNA reads TGCGCCAGCAGCTCGGAGAGCACAGATACGCAGTATTTT. The chain links TRBV5-1 to TRBJ2-3, with D unclear. This CDR3 comprises 13 residues. V was cut by 3 bases and J by 0 bases, with 5 bases left in between. Looked up from germline, CDR1 is SGHRS and CDR2 is YFSETQ. Using reference TRBV5-1 and TRBJ2-3 for the parts outside the CDR3, the full variable domain is KAGVTQTPRYLIKTRGQQVTLSCSPISGHRSVSWYQQTPGQGLQFLFEYFSETQRNKGNFPGRFSGRQFSNSRSEMNVSTLELGDSALYLCASSSESTDTQYFGPGTRLTVL.

V is TRBV6-2 or TRBV6-3 and J is TRBJ1-6, with TRBD1 identical over 7 bases. This CDR3 contains 15 residues. Germline V gives CDR1 MNHEY, CDR2 SVGEGT. The J segment lost 7 bases and the V segment lost 5 bases, leaving 8 bases of the junction unmatched. CDR3 region: CASSPGQTRNSPLHF. CDR3 sequence (DNA): TGTGCCAGCAGTCCGGGACAGACTCGAAATTCACCCCTCCACTTT.

V is TRBV7-2 and J is TRBJ2-7; D ambiguous. Germline V gene data show CDR1 as SGHTA and CDR2 as FQGNSA. Trimming removed 1 base from V and 7 bases from J, with 5 bases in between. The CDR3 runs to 11 residues. CDR3 sequence reads: CASSLGQEQYF. Here the CDR3 DNA reads TGTGCCAGCAGCTTAGGTCAGGAGCAGTACTTC.

This chain connects TRBV27 to TRBJ1-1; D may be TRBD1 (5 bases). There are 15 residues in the CDR3. CDR1 and CDR2 from the germline V gene are MNHEY and SMNVEV (reference sequence). The ends were cut back, 5 bases at V and 4 bases at J, with 17 bases in the middle. In DNA, the CDR3 is TGTGCCAGCAGTACCCGGGGGGTTATAGGCACTGAAGCTTTCTTT. Protein sequence: CASSTRGVIGTEAFF.

This clone has a single count. J is TRBJ2-5 and V is TRBV9; D may be TRBD2 (5 bases). The CDR3 is 16 residues long. Deletions cut 3 bases from V and 5 bases from J, with 20 bases between. From germline, CDR1 is SGDLS and CDR2 YYNGEE. CDR3 region: CASSENPLLVFETQYF. The CDR3 bases are TGTGCCAGCAGCGAGAACCCTTTACTAGTCTTTGAGACCCAGTACTTC.

The J gene is TRBJ1-1, the V gene TRBV19, with a weak D call TRBD1 (6 bases). The germline V gene encodes CDR1 LNHDA and CDR2 SQIVND (reference sequence). V shed 4 bases and J shed 0 bases, with 12 bases lying between them. This CDR3 region has 15 residues. The DNA for the CDR3 is TGTGCCAGTAGTACTGGGGGCCTCCTGAACACTGAAGCTTTCTTT. Its protein is CASSTGGLLNTEAFF.

The chain links TRBV4-2 to TRBJ2-2, with D tentatively TRBD2 (6 bases). V lost 0 bases, J lost 8 bases, and 7 bases lay in between. The germline CDR1 and CDR2 sequences are LGHNA and YNFKEQ. CDR3 size: 13 residues. The CDR3 DNA reads as TGTGCCAGCAGCCAAGAACGGGAGGGGGAGCTGTTTTTT. This gives the protein CASSQEREGELFF.

This clone showed up just once. This sequence joins TRBV7-2 and TRBJ2-7; no clear D. Germline V gene sequence: CDR1 SGHTA, CDR2 FQGNSA. Between the trimmed V and J ends, which lost 1 base and 4 bases, there was a span of 8 bases. The CDR3 spans 13 residues. In DNA, the CDR3 is TGTGCCAGCAGCTTAGTAGCTCCGTACGAGCAGTACTTC. Translation: CASSLVAPYEQYF.

This clone appeared a single time. V usage is TRBV6-5 and J usage is TRBJ1-2, with 7 bases identical to TRBD1. Germline CDR1 reads MNHEY; CDR2 reads SVGAGI. V gave up 2 bases and J gave up 5 bases; unmatched junction bases: 5. This CDR3 contains 14 residues. CDR3 nucleotide sequence: TGTGCCAGCAGTTACCTACAGGGGAGGTATGGCTACACCTTC. This encodes CASSYLQGRYGYTF.

The V gene is TRBV27, the J gene TRBJ2-7, with D uncertain. Germline V gives CDR1 MNHEY, CDR2 SMNVEV (reference sequence). This CDR3 has 13 residues. V lost 4 bases, J lost 3 bases, and 10 bases lay in between. Here the CDR3 DNA reads TGTGCCAGCAGTTACCAGACGGGCTACGAGCAGTACTTC. Amino acids: CASSYQTGYEQYF.

This rearrangement joins TRBV30 to TRBJ1-4; a weak D match, TRBD1 (5 bases). V shed 5 bases and J shed 2 bases, with 6 bases lying between them. The CDR3 sequence is 12 residues long. Germline CDR1 reads GTSNPN; CDR2 reads SVGIG (reference sequence). The chain's CDR3 is CAWDSTNEKLFF. The CDR3, as DNA: TGTGCCTGGGACAGCACTAATGAAAAACTGTTTTTT. The whole variable domain, remainder taken from reference TRBV30 and TRBJ1-4, is SQTIHQWPATLVQPVGSPLSLECTVEGTSNPNLYWYRQAAGRGLQLLFYSVGIGQISSEVPQNLSASRPQDRQFILSSKKLLLSDSGFYLCAWDSTNEKLFFGSGTQLSVL.